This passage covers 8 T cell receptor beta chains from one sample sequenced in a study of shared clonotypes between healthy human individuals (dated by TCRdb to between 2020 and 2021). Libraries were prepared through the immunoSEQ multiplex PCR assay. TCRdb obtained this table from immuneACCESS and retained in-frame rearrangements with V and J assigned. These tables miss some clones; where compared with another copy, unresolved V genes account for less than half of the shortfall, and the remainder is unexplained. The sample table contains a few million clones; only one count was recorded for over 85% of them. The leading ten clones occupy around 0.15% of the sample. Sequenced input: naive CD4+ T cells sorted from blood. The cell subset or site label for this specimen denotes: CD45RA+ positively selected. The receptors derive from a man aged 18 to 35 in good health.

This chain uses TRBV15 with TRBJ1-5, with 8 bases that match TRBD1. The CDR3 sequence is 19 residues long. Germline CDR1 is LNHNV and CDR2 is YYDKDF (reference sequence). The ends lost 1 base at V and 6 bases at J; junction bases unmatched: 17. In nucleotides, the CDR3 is TGTGCCACCAGCAGAGCTTCAAGACGATACCAGGGGGCCGGTCAGCCCCAGCATTTT. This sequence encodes CATSRASRRYQGAGQPQHF.

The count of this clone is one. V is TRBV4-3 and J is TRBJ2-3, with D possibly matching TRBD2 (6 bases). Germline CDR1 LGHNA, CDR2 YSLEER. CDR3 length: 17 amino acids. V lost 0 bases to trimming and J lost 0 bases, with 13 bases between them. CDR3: CASSQDQQGTSTDTQYF. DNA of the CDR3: TGCGCCAGCAGCCAAGATCAACAAGGGACTAGCACAGATACGCAGTATTTT.

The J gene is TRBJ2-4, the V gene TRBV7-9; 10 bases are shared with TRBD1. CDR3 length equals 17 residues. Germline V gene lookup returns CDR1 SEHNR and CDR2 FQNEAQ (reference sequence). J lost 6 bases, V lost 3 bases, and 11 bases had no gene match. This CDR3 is CASSFTLGTGERNIQYF. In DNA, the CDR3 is TGTGCCAGCAGCTTCACCCTAGGGACAGGGGAGCGAAACATTCAGTACTTC.

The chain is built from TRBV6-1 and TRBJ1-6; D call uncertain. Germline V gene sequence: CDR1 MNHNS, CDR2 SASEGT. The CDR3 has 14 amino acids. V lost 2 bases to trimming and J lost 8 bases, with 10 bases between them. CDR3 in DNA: TGTGCCAGCAGTGAAAGGTTAAGCGATTCACCCCTCCACTTT. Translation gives CASSERLSDSPLHF.

This CDR3 is CASSMWGAVNTEAFF. The CDR3 coding sequence is TGTGCCAGTAGTATGTGGGGGGCGGTGAACACTGAAGCTTTCTTT. This chain connects TRBV19 to TRBJ1-1; D possibly corresponds to TRBD1 (6 bases). CDR3 length: 15 residues. The V and J ends lost 3 bases and 0 bases respectively, with 11 bases between them. In germline, CDR1 is LNHDA, CDR2 SQIVND (reference sequence).

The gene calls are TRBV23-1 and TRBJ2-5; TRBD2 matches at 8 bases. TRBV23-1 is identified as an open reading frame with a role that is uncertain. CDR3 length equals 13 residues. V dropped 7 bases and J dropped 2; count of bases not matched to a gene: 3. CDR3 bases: TGCGCCAGCAAAGGGACTAGTCAAGAGACCCAGTACTTC. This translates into CASKGTSQETQYF.

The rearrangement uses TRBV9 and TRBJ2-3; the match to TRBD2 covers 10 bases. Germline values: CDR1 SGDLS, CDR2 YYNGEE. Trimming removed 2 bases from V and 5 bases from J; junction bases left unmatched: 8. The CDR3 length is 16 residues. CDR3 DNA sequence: TGTGCCAGCAGCGTCGGAACTAGCGGGACCCTAGATACGCAGTATTTT. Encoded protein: CASSVGTSGTLDTQYF. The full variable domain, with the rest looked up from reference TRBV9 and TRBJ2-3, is DSGVTQTPKHLITATGQRVTLRCSPRSGDLSVYWYQQSLDQGLQFLIQYYNGEERAKGNILERFSAQQFPDLHSELNLSSLELGDSALYFCASSVGTSGTLDTQYFGPGTRLTVL.

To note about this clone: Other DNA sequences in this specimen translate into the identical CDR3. Here the CDR3 DNA reads TGTGCCAGCAGCCGGGATAGCAATCAGCCCCAGCATTTT. Amino acids: CASSRDSNQPQHF. The chain joins TRBV7-9 to TRBJ1-5; D remains ambiguous. Germline values: CDR1 SEHNR, CDR2 FQNEAQ (reference sequence). Trimming removed 5 bases from V and 0 bases from J, with 5 bases in between. The length of the CDR3 is 13 residues.